This T cell receptor (beta chain) was captured in a study of blood T cell repertoires in COVID-19. For the study at large: Samples came from the United States, Italy and Spain, spanning acute and convalescent COVID-19.

Assay: immunoSEQ multiplex PCR; the TCRdb copy retains only in-frame clones and omits some. Of approximately 130,000 clones in the sample, roughly four fifths were seen once. Cohorts were based on clinical histories the participants reported. The CDR3 has 16 residues. Per germline, CDR1 SGHKS and CDR2 YYEKEE (reference sequence). Trimming removed 4 bases from V and 5 bases from J; junction bases left unmatched: 11. Sequences were obtained from PBMCs or T cells enriched from blood (not recorded which). The clonotype originates from a man aged 30 to 39 who had recovered from COVID-19. The chain combines TRBV5-5 with TRBJ1-2; TRBD1 matches at 10 bases. The CDR3 reads CASSPHGQGETYGYTF. CDR3 DNA: TGTGCCAGCAGCCCTCACGGACAGGGGGAAACGTATGGCTACACCTTC.